This TCR beta chain was recorded in a study of shared clonotypes between healthy human individuals. General study findings and limits: Generally, naive subsets came out with larger estimated richness than memory subsets. Around 5.4% of naive CD4 clonotypes were common to a handful of donors.

A note on this clone: The antigen is undetermined.

Assay execution proceeded at the deep level. Assay: immunoSEQ multiplex PCR; the TCRdb copy retains only in-frame clones and omits some. The sample consists of millions of clones, more than 85% of them appearing once. Donors included only healthy HIV-negative adults lacking recent acute infections or vaccinations. V lost 5 bases and J 8 bases, leaving 9 bases between the germline ends. Germline CDR1 is MGHRA and CDR2 is YSYEKL. The CDR3 extends over 12 amino acids. Input material: naive CD4+ T cells from PBMCs. The subset here: CD45RA+ positively selected. The V call is TRBV4-1, the J call TRBJ2-2; D not resolved. This TCR derives from a man aged 18 to 35 in good health. Some clones in this sample may be carry-over from other donors' samples. CDR3 sequence (DNA): TGCGCCAGCAGCTCCGAGTGGGGGGAGCTGTTTTTT. Its translation is CASSSEWGELFF.